The 32 T cell receptor beta chains in this list originate from one sample, sequenced in a study of T cells in Graves' hyperthyroidism and ophthalmopathy. Using RNA transcripts as the source, TCR beta CDR3 regions were amplified. The HTBI primer set was used in a first-round RT-PCR of the TCR CDR3. TCRdb recomputed calls from the multiplex PCR reads with MiXCR, one row per CDR3 protein. The sample holds 550,000 to 850,000 distinct CDR3 sequences, around a sixth seen once. Sequenced material: blood. These receptors were taken from a woman aged 50 to 60 with Graves' hyperthyroidism that later progressed to Graves' ophthalmopathy.

J is TRBJ2-1 and V is TRBV27; TRBD2 matches at 8 bases. Germline lookup yields CDR1 MNHEY and CDR2 SMNVEV (reference sequence). This CDR3 has 15 residues. Trimming took 6 bases from V and 1 from J; bases not matched to a gene: 5. CDR3 loop: CASRETSESYNEQFF. The CDR3, as DNA: TGTGCCAGCAGGGAGACTAGCGAATCCTACAATGAGCAGTTCTTC.

The rearrangement joins TRBV6-2 or TRBV6-3 to TRBJ1-5; tentative D call: TRBD1 (5 bases). V was clipped by 8 bases and J by 6 bases, with 17 bases between them. There are 14 residues in the CDR3. Germline CDR1 reads MNHEY; CDR2 reads SVGEGT. CDR3: CASLQMAGSQPQHF. CDR3 coding DNA: TGTGCCAGCTTACAAATGGCAGGGAGTCAGCCCCAGCATTTT.

In this sample, this clonotype turned up many times. The gene calls are TRBV12-3 or TRBV12-4 and TRBJ2-7; D is unresolved. With 6 bases removed from V and 1 base from J, the gap between germline ends came to 13 bases. This CDR3 is 14 amino acids long. CDR3 amino acids: CASSSISVSYEQYF. The CDR3 DNA reads TGTGCCAGCAGCTCCATTTCGGTTTCCTACGAGCAGTACTTC.

The chain recombines TRBV7-8 with TRBJ1-2, with D uncertain. With 1 base removed from V and 6 bases from J, the gap between germline ends came to 15 bases. Germline CDR1 and CDR2: SGHVS and FQNEAQ. This CDR3 is built from 15 residues. CDR3 in DNA: TGTGCCAGCAGCTTAGGGACCCCTGCTACCCATGGCTACACCTTC. This codes for CASSLGTPATHGYTF.

This clonotype was detected a few times. This rearrangement joins TRBV9 to TRBJ1-3, with unresolved D. V lost 1 base to trimming and J lost 0 bases, with 5 bases between them. CDR3 length: 14 amino acids. Germline V gene data show CDR1 as SGDLS and CDR2 as YYNGEE. CDR3 coding DNA: TGTGCCAGCAGCGTACTCGCCTCTGGAAACACCATATATTTT. Protein: CASSVLASGNTIYF.

This clonotype was detected a few times. The chain employs TRBV11-2 and TRBJ2-3, with 8 bases that match TRBD2. J lost 1 base, V lost 5 bases, and 11 bases had no gene match. Germline V gene data show CDR1 as SGHAT and CDR2 as FQNNGV. This CDR3 has 17 residues. The CDR3 coding sequence is TGTGCCAGCAGCCCGCTCAGACTAGCGTTTGGCACAGATACGCAGTATTTT. Translation: CASSPLRLAFGTDTQYF.

As concerns this clonotype: One end of the junction is discordant with germline, which a read error may explain. V gene TRBV2 combines with J gene TRBJ2-7, with D possibly called TRBD1 or TRBD2 (5 bases each). The CDR3 is 14 amino acids. Per the germline V gene, CDR1 is SNHLY and CDR2 is FYNNEI. CDR3 amino acids: CTSRVPDGTYEQYF. The CDR3 nucleotides read TGTACCAGCAGGGTACCGGACGGGACCTACGAGCAGTACTTC.

The chain uses TRBV20-1 and TRBJ1-6; 7 bases are a match to TRBD1. The V and J ends lost 5 bases and 6 bases, in that order; junction bases with no gene match: 13. The germline CDR1 and CDR2 sequences are DFQATT and SNEGSKA (reference sequence). The CDR3 loop spans 16 amino acids. CDR3 sequence (DNA): TGCAGTGCTCCTCGAGGTGCAGGGGGTTTTAATTCACCCCTCCACTTT. Encoded protein: CSAPRGAGGFNSPLHF.

Concerning this clonotype itself: A much larger clone differs by one base, so this may be a read error. The chain couples TRBV12-3 or TRBV12-4 to TRBJ2-7; D gene uncertain. V dropped 6 bases and J dropped 3 bases, with 24 bases sitting between them. The CDR3 extends over 17 amino acids. DNA for the CDR3: TGTGCCAGCAGCCAAGATACCCCCGGACGGAGACGCTACGAGCAGTACTTC. Amino acid sequence: CASSQDTPGRRRYEQYF.

There are many counts of this clonotype. This chain uses TRBV20-1 with TRBJ1-2, with D perhaps matching TRBD1 (5 bases). CDR1 and CDR2 (germline): DFQATT, SNEGSKA (reference sequence). The CDR3 covers 13 residues. V was shortened by 3 bases and J by 1 base, with 9 bases between the two germline ends. CDR3 loop: CSASARDNYGYTF. In DNA, the CDR3 is TGCAGTGCTAGCGCCAGGGATAACTATGGCTACACCTTC.

This clonotype was detected ten times or more. The V gene is TRBV2, the J gene TRBJ1-3; a weak D match, TRBD1 (5 bases). V shed 6 bases and J shed 0 bases, with 15 bases lying between them. Germline lookup yields CDR1 SNHLY and CDR2 FYNNEI. This CDR3 is built from 16 residues. The CDR3 loop is CASSLGTPNSGNTIYF. CDR3 coding DNA: TGTGCCAGCAGCTTGGGGACGCCGAACTCTGGAAACACCATATATTTT.

In its sample, this clonotype was seen a few times. This rearrangement joins TRBV6-6 to TRBJ2-6; D is undetermined. CDR1 MNHNY and CDR2 SVGAGI come from the germline V gene (reference sequence). This CDR3 region has 19 residues. V gave up 2 bases and J gave up 1 base, with 18 bases separating them. The CDR3 reads CASSYGPRPSGSGANVLTF. The CDR3 nucleotides read TGTGCCAGCAGTTACGGGCCGCGCCCCTCGGGTTCTGGGGCCAACGTCCTGACTTTC.

The V and J genes are TRBV11-2 and TRBJ2-5; 10 bases align to TRBD2. Germline V lookup: CDR1 SGHAT, CDR2 FQNNGV. The CDR3 consists of 16 residues. V was pared by 4 bases and J by 2 bases, with 7 bases of the junction left unmatched. In DNA, the CDR3 is TGTGCCAGCAGCTCTAGGCTAGCGGGGGTTCAAGAGACCCAGTACTTC. Its translation is CASSSRLAGVQETQYF. Supplemented by reference TRBV11-2 and TRBJ2-5, the full variable domain reads EAGVAQSPRYKIIEKRQSVAFWCNPISGHATLYWYQQILGQGPKLLIQFQNNGVVDDSQLPKDRFSAERLKGVDSTLKIQPAKLEDSAVYLCASSSRLAGVQETQYFGPGTRLLVL.

The chain joins TRBV4-1 to TRBJ2-1, with D possibly called TRBD1 or TRBD2 (5 bases each). The CDR3 consists of 18 residues. Germline values: CDR1 MGHRA, CDR2 YSYEKL. V was clipped by 0 bases and J by 4 bases, with 19 bases between them. The chain's CDR3 is CASSQDMASAWGYNEQFF. Here the CDR3 DNA reads TGCGCCAGCAGCCAAGATATGGCGTCGGCTTGGGGGTACAATGAGCAGTTCTTC.

The chain uses TRBV30 and TRBJ1-3; D not resolved. The CDR3 totals 15 residues. Germline values: CDR1 GTSNPN, CDR2 SVGIG (reference sequence). V dropped 0 bases and J dropped 0 bases, with 9 bases sitting between them. CDR3 in amino acids: CAWSVGPTSGNTIYF. In DNA, the CDR3 is TGTGCCTGGAGTGTTGGACCAACCTCTGGAAACACCATATATTTT.

This clonotype was detected ten times or more. The chain is built from TRBV6-1 and TRBJ2-1, with TRBD2 as a possible D gene (5 bases). V was clipped by 6 bases and J by 4 bases, with 19 bases between them. Germline V gene lookup returns CDR1 MNHNS and CDR2 SASEGT. The CDR3 has 16 residues. CDR3 loop: CASSAVTGSGYNEQFF. The CDR3 bases are TGTGCCAGCAGCGCCGTTACGGGATCGGGTTACAATGAGCAGTTCTTC.

V gene TRBV12-5 combines with J gene TRBJ1-5; D is ambiguous. The V and J ends lost 4 bases and 7 bases respectively, with 5 bases between them. Germline V lookup: CDR1 LGHNT, CDR2 FRNRAP. This CDR3 contains 11 residues. The CDR3 spells CASGSRQPQHF. CDR3 DNA sequence: TGTGCTAGTGGTTCCCGGCAGCCCCAGCATTTT.

This clonotype has just a few counts. This chain connects TRBV19 to TRBJ2-1; TRBD2 is a possible D gene (7 bases). Germline loops: CDR1 LNHDA, CDR2 SQIVND (reference sequence). V shed 3 bases and J shed 6 bases, with 15 bases lying between them. This CDR3 region has 15 residues. The CDR3 DNA reads as TGTGCCAGTAGTATTTGGACCCGGGGGGCCAATGAGCAGTTCTTC. As protein: CASSIWTRGANEQFF.

This clonotype was observed at least ten times. The rearrangement links TRBV20-1 to TRBJ2-1; 7 nucleotides agree with TRBD2. V trimming: 3 bases; J trimming: 5 bases; junction bases outside the gene matches: 19. This CDR3 is built from 18 residues. CDR1 DFQATT and CDR2 SNEGSKA come from the germline V gene (reference sequence). The CDR3 protein is CSAREGLLSGAPHNEQFF. The DNA of the CDR3 is TGCAGTGCTAGGGAGGGACTCCTGAGCGGGGCCCCCCACAATGAGCAGTTCTTC.

This clonotype was recorded many times. V usage is TRBV20-1 and J usage is TRBJ1-2; TRBD1 matches at 7 bases. In germline, CDR1 is DFQATT, CDR2 SNEGSKA (reference sequence). V shed 0 bases, J shed 4 bases, and the junction held 5 bases outside the gene matches. The CDR3 spans 14 residues. The CDR3 protein is CSARDPSGGYGYTF. Written as DNA, the CDR3 is TGCAGTGCTAGAGATCCCTCAGGGGGCTATGGCTACACCTTC.

This clonotype was recorded at least ten times. At one end the junction does not follow the germline gene, possibly because of a read error. The J gene is TRBJ2-7, the V gene TRBV6-1, with a weak D call TRBD1 (6 bases). The length of the CDR3 is 13 residues. The V gene's germline CDR1 is MNHNS and CDR2 SASEGT. CDR3 nucleotide sequence: TGTGCCTGCAGAGACAGGCTCACCTACGAGCAGTACTTC. Encoded protein: CACRDRLTYEQYF.

This clonotype has at least ten counts. This chain connects TRBV7-2 to TRBJ1-1; D remains ambiguous. The ends were cut back, 1 base at V and 2 bases at J, with 8 bases in the middle. This CDR3 has 14 amino acids. In germline, CDR1 is SGHTA, CDR2 FQGNSA. The CDR3 loop is CASSLGLGNTEAFF. Written as DNA, the CDR3 is TGTGCCAGCAGCTTAGGACTCGGCAACACTGAAGCTTTCTTT.

In this sample, this clonotype turned up a few times. The chain has TRBV20-1 and TRBJ2-7; no clear D gene. Germline CDR1 and CDR2: DFQATT and SNEGSKA (reference sequence). The CDR3 has 13 amino acids. The germline V and J ends were trimmed by 0 bases and 7 bases, with 13 bases remaining between them. The DNA of the CDR3 is TGCAGTGCTAGAGATTTTACCGGGCTAGAGCAGTACTTC. Protein sequence: CSARDFTGLEQYF.

This clonotype has at least ten counts. The genes are TRBV5-1 and TRBJ1-2; 7 bases agree with TRBD1. Germline CDR1 is SGHRS and CDR2 is YFSETQ. Germline trimming cut 4 bases from V and 3 bases from J; bases unmatched to any gene: 6. The length of the CDR3 is 14 residues. The CDR3 reads CASSPGQEDYGYTF. The CDR3 DNA follows: TGCGCCAGCAGCCCTGGACAGGAAGACTATGGCTACACCTTC.

The table lists this clonotype with a few counts. This chain uses TRBV5-1 with TRBJ1-4; D gene uncertain. Per the germline V gene, CDR1 is SGHRS and CDR2 is YFSETQ. V lost 2 bases, J lost 8 bases, and 13 bases lay in between. The length of the CDR3 is 14 residues. The CDR3 is CASSLPGLGEKLFF. CDR3 sequence (DNA): TGCGCCAGCAGCTTACCCGGACTTGGGGAAAAACTGTTTTTT.

CDR3 DNA sequence: TGCGCCAGCAGGACAACCCCGGACAGGGGGCCGGTCGGGGAGCTGTTTTTT. Translated: CASRTTPDRGPVGELFF. This chain connects TRBV5-1 to TRBJ2-2; the match to TRBD1 covers 11 bases. This CDR3 is built from 17 residues. Germline V gene data show CDR1 as SGHRS and CDR2 as YFSETQ. Trimming at V came to 5 bases and at J to 7 bases, leaving 13 bases not matched to a gene.

The genes are TRBV19 and TRBJ1-2; D may be TRBD1 (6 bases). Trimming stripped 6 bases from V and 2 bases from J, with 10 bases between. The germline V gene has CDR1 LNHDA and CDR2 SQIVND (reference sequence). This CDR3 comprises 13 residues. The CDR3 DNA reads as TGTGCCAGTAGGCGGACAGACAACTATGGCTACACCTTC. Amino acids: CASRRTDNYGYTF.

This clonotype was observed a handful of times. The V gene is TRBV13, the J gene TRBJ1-6; 10 positions agree with TRBD1. V lost 4 bases and J lost 8; bases outside the gene matches: 5. Germline CDR1 is PRHDT and CDR2 is FYEKMQ (reference sequence). The CDR3 loop spans 15 amino acids. The CDR3 sequence is CASSSRDRGYSPLHF. CDR3 in DNA: TGTGCCAGCAGCTCTCGGGACAGGGGTTATTCACCCCTCCACTTT.

This clonotype came up many times. V and J are TRBV29-1 and TRBJ1-5; TRBD1 is a possible D gene (6 bases). Germline loops: CDR1 SQVTM, CDR2 ANQGSEA. V lost 4 bases to trimming and J lost 5 bases, with 15 bases between them. This CDR3 region has 14 residues. Here the CDR3 DNA reads TGCAGCGTTGGAGGGGCGGGGGCTGATCAGCCCCAGCATTTT. As protein: CSVGGAGADQPQHF.

Ten or more counts support this clonotype. This chain uses TRBV11-2 with TRBJ1-1, with a weak D call TRBD1 (6 bases). Germline V gene sequence: CDR1 SGHAT, CDR2 FQNNGV. The germline V and J ends were trimmed by 7 bases and 1 base, with 28 bases remaining between them. The CDR3 extends over 19 amino acids. This chain's CDR3 is CASNFLIVGGVRTNTEAFF. The DNA for the CDR3 is TGTGCCAGCAACTTCCTTATAGTAGGGGGAGTAAGGACGAACACTGAAGCTTTCTTT.

The chain links TRBV27 to TRBJ1-4, with D possibly matching TRBD1 (6 bases). This CDR3 contains 14 residues. Trimming took off 5 bases at V and 7 bases at J, with 14 bases between the two ends. Germline V lookup: CDR1 MNHEY, CDR2 SMNVEV (reference sequence). The CDR3 region has the DNA TGTGCCAGCAGTATTCAGGGGCATGGTGAAAAACTGTTTTTT. Amino acid sequence: CASSIQGHGEKLFF.

The chain has TRBV12-5 and TRBJ1-2; 12 bases match TRBD1. V lost 3 bases to trimming and J lost 8 bases; unmatched junction nucleotides: 10. Germline V gene data show CDR1 as LGHNT and CDR2 as FRNRAP. The length of the CDR3 is 16 residues. CDR3 protein: CASGFLLPGTGGGYTF. For the CDR3, the DNA is TGTGCTAGTGGTTTCCTCCTCCCCGGGACAGGGGGCGGCTACACCTTC.